The next 2 T cell receptor beta chains were all read from a single sample in a study of CD8+CD57+ T cells in acquired aplastic anemia. Both TCR beta VDJ combination and CDR3 sequence profiling were carried out. Genomic DNA was the template for this profiling. Using its own MiXCR run on the reads, TCRdb lists one record per CDR3 protein. The sample carries roughly 180,000 distinct CDR3 sequences, under 70% recorded once. Sequenced sample: sorted CD4+, CD8+, or CD8+CD57+ T cells (not recorded which) from PBMCs. Source of these receptors: a human donor with severe aplastic anemia or a healthy control (not recorded which).

V is TRBV9 and J is TRBJ2-7; D may correspond to TRBD1 or TRBD2 (5 bases each). Trimming shortened V by 3 bases and J by 2 bases, and 18 bases separated the two germline ends. Germline V lookup: CDR1 SGDLS, CDR2 YYNGEE. The CDR3 consists of 16 residues. CDR3 nucleotides: TGTGCCAGCAGCGGTAGGGGCACCGGGGATACCTACGAGCAGTACTTC. This codes for CASSGRGTGDTYEQYF.

This sequence joins TRBV20-1 and TRBJ2-7; 8 bases agree with TRBD1. The CDR3 extends over 13 amino acids. The V segment lost 3 bases and the J segment 7 bases; nucleotides outside the gene matches: 8. Per germline, CDR1 DFQATT and CDR2 SNEGSKA (reference sequence). This CDR3 reads CSASRDRQREQYF. CDR3 sequence (DNA): TGCAGTGCTAGTAGGGACAGGCAGAGGGAGCAGTACTTC.